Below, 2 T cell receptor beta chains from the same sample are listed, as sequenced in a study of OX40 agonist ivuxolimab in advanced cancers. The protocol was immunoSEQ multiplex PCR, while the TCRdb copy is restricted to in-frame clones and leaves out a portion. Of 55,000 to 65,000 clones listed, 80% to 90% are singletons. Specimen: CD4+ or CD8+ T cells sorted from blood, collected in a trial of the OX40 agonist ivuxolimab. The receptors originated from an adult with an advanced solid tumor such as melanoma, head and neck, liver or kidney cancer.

The CDR3 DNA reads TGTGCCAGCAGCTTGGTGGGGGTAAACACCGGGGAGCTGTTTTTT. It specifies CASSLVGVNTGELFF. The V gene is TRBV11-2, the J gene TRBJ2-2; D might be TRBD1 or TRBD2, each matching 5 bases. V was clipped by 3 bases and J by 2 bases, with 10 bases between them. Germline CDR1 reads SGHAT; CDR2 reads FQNNGV. The CDR3 consists of 15 residues.

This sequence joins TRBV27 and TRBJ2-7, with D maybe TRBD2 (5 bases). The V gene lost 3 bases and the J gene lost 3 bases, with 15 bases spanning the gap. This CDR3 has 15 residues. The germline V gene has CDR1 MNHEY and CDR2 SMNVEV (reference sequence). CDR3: CASSFLERSGYEQYF. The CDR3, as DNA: TGTGCCAGCAGTTTCCTTGAGCGGTCCGGCTACGAGCAGTACTTC.